Listed below are T cell receptor beta chains from one sample, sequenced in a study of regulatory T cells in long-lasting Graves disease. In TCRdb, the multiplex PCR reads were re-called with MiXCR into one record per CDR3 protein. The top ten hold about a quarter of the sample, which has 420,000 or so distinct CDR3 sequences, about a sixth seen once. The data were also submitted as part of a second study, on T cells in Graves' hyperthyroidism and ophthalmopathy.

The source material was peripheral blood mononuclear cells (PBMCs), sampled at new diagnosis, from a patient treated with antithyroid drugs. These TCRs come from a woman between 18 and 29 years old with Graves disease. The CDR3 runs from the conserved cysteine through the conserved F or W. D genes are given only for firm matches. Size is omitted from some rows. Given values are once, few, many or a class for expanded clones.

V,size,length,J,D,DNA,CDR3
TRBV10-3,NA,15,TRBJ2-3,TRBD1,TGTGCCACTGGGGACAGCGCCGATTACACAGATACGCAGTATTTT,CATGDSADYTDTQYF
TRBV29-1,NA,10,TRBJ2-5,NA,TGCAGCGTTGGGCAAGAGACCCAGTACTTC,CSVGQETQYF
TRBV10-3,many,16,TRBJ2-7,TRBD1,TGTGCCATCAGTGGAGACAGGGACCTTGGATTCTACGAGCAGTACTTC,CAISGDRDLGFYEQYF
TRBV13,many,14,TRBJ1-2,NA,TGTGCCAGCAGCTTACCGACAGTAACCTATGGCTACACCTTC,CASSLPTVTYGYTF
TRBV28,many,14,TRBJ1-1,TRBD1,TGTGCCAGCGGACAGGGAGCCCTGAACACTGAAGCTTTCTTT,CASGQGALNTEAFF
TRBV27,few,18,TRBJ2-5,TRBD2,TGTGCCAGCAGTACACGCGGGACTAGCGGGAGGCCTCAAGAGACCCAGTACTTC,CASSTRGTSGRPQETQYF
TRBV28,many,15,TRBJ2-7,TRBD2,TGTGCCAGCAGTTTAAGGCTAGCGGGAGGGTTCGAGCAGTACTTC,CASSLRLAGGFEQYF
TRBV5-1,few,15,TRBJ2-5,NA,TGCGCCAGCAGCTTGGAGACGGAACACCAAGAGACCCAGTACTTC,CASSLETEHQETQYF
TRBV7-2,few,17,TRBJ1-3,NA,TGTGCCAGCAGCTTAGCGTTCAGCCAGTTCTCTGGAAACACCATATATTTT,CASSLAFSQFSGNTIYF
TRBV2,many,15,TRBJ1-5,NA,TGTGCCAGCAGTGCTATCGGGGTCCTCAATCAGCCCCAGCATTTT,CASSAIGVLNQPQHF
TRBV28,many,12,TRBJ1-2,NA,TGTGCCAGCAGTTCGATTACAGGGGGCTACACCTTC,CASSSITGGYTF
TRBV13,many,9,TRBJ1-3,NA,TGTGCCCACACCTGGGGTATATATTTT,CAHTWGIYF
TRBV12-3/TRBV12-4,many,13,TRBJ1-2,NA,TGTGCCAGCAGTTTTCAGGGCCTCTATGGCTACACCTTC,CASSFQGLYGYTF
TRBV6-1,NA,16,TRBJ2-1,TRBD2,TGTGCCAGCACCACTCTAGCGGGCGCTACCTACAATGAGCAGTTCTTC,CASTTLAGATYNEQFF
TRBV6-5,many,16,TRBJ2-1,TRBD2,TGTGCCAGCAGTTATCCACTAGCGGGAGTAAACAATGAGCAGTTCTTC,CASSYPLAGVNNEQFF
TRBV29-1,many,13,TRBJ2-1,NA,TGCAGCGTTGGTGTGGGCCGCGGTAATGAGCAGTTCTTC,CSVGVGRGNEQFF
TRBV14,NA,14,TRBJ2-5,NA,TGTGCCAGCAGCCAAGCTTGGATAGCAGAGACCCAGTACTTC,CASSQAWIAETQYF
TRBV5-1,many,13,TRBJ2-1,NA,TGCGCCAGCAGCGCGGAACAGGGAGGTGAGCAGTTCTTC,CASSAEQGGEQFF
TRBV3-1,many,15,TRBJ1-1,TRBD1,TGTGCCAGCAGCCAAGCGTACAGGGGGAAAACTGAAGCTTTCTTT,CASSQAYRGKTEAFF
TRBV14,few,14,TRBJ2-7,NA,TGTGCCAGCAGCCAAGTCGGGTTTCGATACGAGCAGTACTTC,CASSQVGFRYEQYF
TRBV28,NA,15,TRBJ2-1,TRBD1,TGTGCCAGCGGTTTTCGGACAGGGGGTTACAATGAGCAGTTCTTC,CASGFRTGGYNEQFF
TRBV3-1,few,16,TRBJ2-3,NA,TGTGCCAGCAGCCTGACAATGGGGGTTAGGGCAGATACGCAGTATTTT,CASSLTMGVRADTQYF
TRBV11-2,many,17,TRBJ2-7,NA,TGTGCCAGCAGCTTACTTTTTTCGGCAGGGTGGTCCAACGAGCAGTACTTC,CASSLLFSAGWSNEQYF
TRBV7-9,many,15,TRBJ1-2,NA,TGTGCCAGCAGCTTAGCGCTTAGGGGGTTATATGGCTACACCTTC,CASSLALRGLYGYTF
TRBV27,many,14,TRBJ2-7,TRBD2,TGTGCCAGCAGTATAGCGGGAAGTTTGAACGAGCAGTACTTC,CASSIAGSLNEQYF
TRBV20-1,few,15,TRBJ2-1,TRBD2,TGCAGTGCTTCCGGGACTAGCGGGAGGGGTAATGAGCAGTTCTTC,CSASGTSGRGNEQFF
TRBV28,few,16,TRBJ2-7,NA,TGTGCCAGCGCCCTTCCGTATCAGGGTCATTCGGGCGAGCAGTACTTC,CASALPYQGHSGEQYF
TRBV4-1,few,20,TRBJ1-4,TRBD1,TGCGCCAGCAGCCAAGACAGCTCGAGGGACAGGGGCAACGCAAATGAAAAACTGTTTTTT,CASSQDSSRDRGNANEKLFF
TRBV28,many,15,TRBJ2-1,NA,TGTGCCAGCATCGAGGGGAAGAGCTCCTACAATGAGCAGTTCTTC,CASIEGKSSYNEQFF
TRBV2,many,14,TRBJ1-4,NA,TGTGCCAGCAGTGATCGGGGGACTAATGAAAAACTGTTTTTT,CASSDRGTNEKLFF
TRBV20-1,many,13,TRBJ2-7,NA,TGCAGTGCAAACGATGACCCTTCCTACGAGCAGTACTTC,CSANDDPSYEQYF
TRBV28,many,14,TRBJ2-2,NA,TGTGCCAGCAGTTTGCCCCTGAACACCGGGGAGCTGTTTTTT,CASSLPLNTGELFF
TRBV5-1,few,16,TRBJ2-3,TRBD2,TGCGCCAGCAGCCCGCGGAACGCGGGAGGGCAGCATACGCAGTATTTT,CASSPRNAGGQHTQYF
TRBV25-1,NA,13,TRBJ2-7,NA,TGTGCCAGCTCCGGAGGGAACATCTACGAGCAGTACTTC,CASSGGNIYEQYF
TRBV10-3,NA,17,TRBJ1-3,TRBD1,TGTGCCATCAGTGATCCCGCGGGACAGGGGGCAAGGGACACCATATATTTT,CAISDPAGQGARDTIYF
TRBV10-3,NA,15,TRBJ2-7,NA,TGTGCCATCAGTGAGTCGGCGGGTTTCGCGTACGAGCAGTACTTC,CAISESAGFAYEQYF
TRBV2,few,16,TRBJ2-2,NA,TGTGCCAGCAGCTTGGGGCGGGGCGCGGCCACCGGGGAGCTGTTTTTT,CASSLGRGAATGELFF
TRBV3-1,NA,18,TRBJ2-1,TRBD1,TGTGCCAGCAGCCAAAATGCCAGGGACAGGGTATTCTACAATGAGCAGTTCTTC,CASSQNARDRVFYNEQFF
TRBV7-2,few,14,TRBJ2-5,NA,TGTGCCAGCAGCTTTGGGTGGAGGATGGAGACCCAGTACTTC,CASSFGWRMETQYF
TRBV7-2,many,15,TRBJ2-3,NA,TGTGCCAGCAGCTCCACCGGGGGATTTGCAGATACGCAGTATTTT,CASSSTGGFADTQYF
TRBV20-1,few,14,TRBJ2-1,TRBD1,TGCAGTGCTGGGGGACAGGGGGCGCGGGATGAGCAGTTCTTC,CSAGGQGARDEQFF
TRBV7-2,many,14,TRBJ2-7,NA,TGTGCCAGCAGCTTAGCGTTTACTAACTACGAGCAGTACTTC,CASSLAFTNYEQYF
TRBV20-1,many,16,TRBJ2-1,NA,TGCAGTGCTAGAGAGTATGGGCGGGGTACTGGGAATGAGCAGTTCTTC,CSAREYGRGTGNEQFF
TRBV20-1,few,14,TRBJ2-5,NA,TGCAGTGCTGGGTCTGGATCGAGCGGAGAGACCCAGTACTTC,CSAGSGSSGETQYF
TRBV19,few,14,TRBJ2-7,TRBD2,TGTGCCAGTAGTATTGTAGCGGGAGGGAACGAGCAGTACTTC,CASSIVAGGNEQYF
TRBV27,NA,15,TRBJ2-7,TRBD2,TGTGCCAGCAATGTCGGACTAGCGGGAGGGTACGAGCAGTACTTC,CASNVGLAGGYEQYF
TRBV20-1,many,11,TRBJ2-1,NA,TGCAGTGCTAGTATGAGGTATGAGCAGTTCTTC,CSASMRYEQFF
TRBV29-1,many,14,TRBJ2-1,TRBD2,TGCAGCGTTGCGACTAGCGGGGTTAACAATGAGCAGTTCTTC,CSVATSGVNNEQFF
TRBV28,NA,17,TRBJ2-3,TRBD2,TGTGCCAGCAGTTTCCTGGCGACTAGCGGGAGCTCAGATACGCAGTATTTT,CASSFLATSGSSDTQYF
TRBV5-1,many,13,TRBJ2-7,TRBD1,TGCGCCAGCAGGAGGCAGGGGGTATACGAGCAGTACTTC,CASRRQGVYEQYF
TRBV6-1,many,15,TRBJ2-7,TRBD1,TGTGCCAGCAGACGGGACAGCGGATGGGACTACGAGCAGTACTTC,CASRRDSGWDYEQYF